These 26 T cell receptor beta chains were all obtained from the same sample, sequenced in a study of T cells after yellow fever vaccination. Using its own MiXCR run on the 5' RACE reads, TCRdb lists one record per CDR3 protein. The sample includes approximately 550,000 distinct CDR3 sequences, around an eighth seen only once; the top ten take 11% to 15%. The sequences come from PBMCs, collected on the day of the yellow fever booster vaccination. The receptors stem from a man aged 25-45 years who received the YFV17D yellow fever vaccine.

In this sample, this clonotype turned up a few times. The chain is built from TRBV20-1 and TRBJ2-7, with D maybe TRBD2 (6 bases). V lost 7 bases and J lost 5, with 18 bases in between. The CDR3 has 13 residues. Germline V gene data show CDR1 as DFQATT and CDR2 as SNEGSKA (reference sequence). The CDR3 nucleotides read TGCAGTGTCGGCGGGACCGGTGCCCACGAGCAGTACTTC. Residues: CSVGGTGAHEQYF.

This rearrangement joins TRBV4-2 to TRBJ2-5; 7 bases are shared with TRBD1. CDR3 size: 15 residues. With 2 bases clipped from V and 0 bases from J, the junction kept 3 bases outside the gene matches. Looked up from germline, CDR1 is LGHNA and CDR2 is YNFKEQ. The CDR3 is CASSQMGQNQETQYF. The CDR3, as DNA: TGTGCCAGCAGCCAAATGGGACAGAACCAAGAGACCCAGTACTTC.

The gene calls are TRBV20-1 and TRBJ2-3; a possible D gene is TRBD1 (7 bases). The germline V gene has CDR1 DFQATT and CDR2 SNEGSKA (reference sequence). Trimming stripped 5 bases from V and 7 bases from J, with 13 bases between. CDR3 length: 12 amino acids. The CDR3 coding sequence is TGCAGTGCTCCCAGGGGGGAGAATACGCAGTATTTT. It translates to CSAPRGENTQYF.

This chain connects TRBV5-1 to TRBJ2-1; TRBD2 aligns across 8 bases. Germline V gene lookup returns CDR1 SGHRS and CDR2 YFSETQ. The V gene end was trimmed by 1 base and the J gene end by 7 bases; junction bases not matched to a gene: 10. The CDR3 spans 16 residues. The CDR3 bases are TGCGCCAGCAGCTTGAAGAAGCGGGAGATCGAGAATGAGCAGTTCTTC. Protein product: CASSLKKREIENEQFF.

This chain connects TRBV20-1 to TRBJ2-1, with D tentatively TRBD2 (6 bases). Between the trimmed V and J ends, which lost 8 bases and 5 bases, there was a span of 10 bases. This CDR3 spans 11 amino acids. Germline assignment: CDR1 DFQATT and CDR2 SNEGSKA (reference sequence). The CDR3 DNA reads TGCAGTATTAGCGGCGACAATGAGCAGTTCTTC. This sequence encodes CSISGDNEQFF.

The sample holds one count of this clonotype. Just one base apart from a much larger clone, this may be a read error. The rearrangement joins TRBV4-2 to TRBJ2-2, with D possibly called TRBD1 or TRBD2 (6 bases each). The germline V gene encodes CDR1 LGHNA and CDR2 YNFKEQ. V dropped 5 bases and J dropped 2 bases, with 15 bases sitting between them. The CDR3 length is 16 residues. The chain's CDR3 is CASSCEGGENTGELFF. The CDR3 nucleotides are TGTGCCAGCAGCTGTGAGGGGGGAGAAAACACCGGGGAGCTGTTTTTT.

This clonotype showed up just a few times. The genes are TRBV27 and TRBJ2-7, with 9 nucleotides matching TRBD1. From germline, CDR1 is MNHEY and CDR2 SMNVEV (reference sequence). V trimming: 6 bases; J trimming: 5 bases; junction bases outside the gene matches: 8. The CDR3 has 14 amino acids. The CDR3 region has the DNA TGTGCCAGCAGCCACACCGGGACAGGGAACGAGCAGTACTTC. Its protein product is CASSHTGTGNEQYF.

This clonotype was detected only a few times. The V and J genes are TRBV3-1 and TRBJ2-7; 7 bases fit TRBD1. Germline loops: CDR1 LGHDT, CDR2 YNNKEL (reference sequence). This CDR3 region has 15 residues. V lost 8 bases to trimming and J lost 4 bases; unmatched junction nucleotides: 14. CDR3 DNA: TGTGCCAGCGGGAAACAGGGGAACCTTAGGTACGAGCAGTACTTC. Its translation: CASGKQGNLRYEQYF.

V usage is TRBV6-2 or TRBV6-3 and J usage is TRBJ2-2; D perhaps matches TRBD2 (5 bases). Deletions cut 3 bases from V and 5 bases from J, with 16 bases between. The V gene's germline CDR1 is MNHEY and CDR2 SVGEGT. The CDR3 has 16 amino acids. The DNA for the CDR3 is TGTGCCAGCAGTTATCGCTCGGCGGGCGCTACCGGGGAGCTGTTTTTT. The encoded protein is CASSYRSAGATGELFF.

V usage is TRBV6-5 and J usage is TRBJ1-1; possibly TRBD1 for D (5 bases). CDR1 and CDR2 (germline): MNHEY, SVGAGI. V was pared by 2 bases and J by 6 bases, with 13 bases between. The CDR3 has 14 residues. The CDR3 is CASSYGVRQSEAFF. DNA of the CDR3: TGTGCCAGCAGTTACGGTGTCCGACAGTCTGAAGCTTTCTTT.

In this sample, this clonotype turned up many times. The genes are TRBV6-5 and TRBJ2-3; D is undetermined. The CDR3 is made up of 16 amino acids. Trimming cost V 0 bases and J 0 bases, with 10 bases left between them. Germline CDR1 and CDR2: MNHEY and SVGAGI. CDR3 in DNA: TGTGCCAGCAGTTACTCGGGCATACCTAGCACAGATACGCAGTATTTT. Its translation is CASSYSGIPSTDTQYF.

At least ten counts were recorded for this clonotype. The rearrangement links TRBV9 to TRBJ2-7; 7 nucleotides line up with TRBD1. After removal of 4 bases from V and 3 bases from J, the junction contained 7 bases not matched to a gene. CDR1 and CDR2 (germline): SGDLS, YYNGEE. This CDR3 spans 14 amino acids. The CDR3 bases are TGTGCCAGCAGCCCACGCCGACAGGGCTACGAGCAGTACTTC. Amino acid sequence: CASSPRRQGYEQYF. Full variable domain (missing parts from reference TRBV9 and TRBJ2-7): DSGVTQTPKHLITATGQRVTLRCSPRSGDLSVYWYQQSLDQGLQFLIQYYNGEERAKGNILERFSAQQFPDLHSELNLSSLELGDSALYFCASSPRRQGYEQYFGPGTRLTVT.

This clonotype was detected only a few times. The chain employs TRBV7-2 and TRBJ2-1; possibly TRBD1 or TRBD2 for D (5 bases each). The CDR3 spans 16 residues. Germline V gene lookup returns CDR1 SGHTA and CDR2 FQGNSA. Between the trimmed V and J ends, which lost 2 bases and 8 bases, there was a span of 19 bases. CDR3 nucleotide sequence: TGTGCCAGCAGCTTACGTGACCCGGCTGGGGGTTATGAGCAGTTCTTC. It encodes CASSLRDPAGGYEQFF.

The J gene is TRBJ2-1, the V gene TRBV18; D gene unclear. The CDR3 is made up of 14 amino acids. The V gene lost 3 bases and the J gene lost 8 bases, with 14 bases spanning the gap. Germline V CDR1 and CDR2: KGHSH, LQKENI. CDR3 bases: TGTGCCAGCTCACCCCCGGGTCAGTGGTATGAGCAGTTCTTC. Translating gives CASSPPGQWYEQFF.

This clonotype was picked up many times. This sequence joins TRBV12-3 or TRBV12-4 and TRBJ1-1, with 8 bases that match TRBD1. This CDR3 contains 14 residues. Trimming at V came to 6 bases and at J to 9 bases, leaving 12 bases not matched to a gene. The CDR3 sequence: CASSLQGASEKAFF. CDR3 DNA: TGTGCCAGCAGCCTGCAGGGGGCTTCGGAAAAAGCTTTCTTT.

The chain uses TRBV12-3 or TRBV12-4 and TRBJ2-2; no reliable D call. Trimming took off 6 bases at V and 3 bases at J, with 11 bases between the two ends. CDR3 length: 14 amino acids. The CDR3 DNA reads TGTGCCAGCAGCCCATCGGTGGACACCGGGGAGCTGTTTTTT. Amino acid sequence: CASSPSVDTGELFF.

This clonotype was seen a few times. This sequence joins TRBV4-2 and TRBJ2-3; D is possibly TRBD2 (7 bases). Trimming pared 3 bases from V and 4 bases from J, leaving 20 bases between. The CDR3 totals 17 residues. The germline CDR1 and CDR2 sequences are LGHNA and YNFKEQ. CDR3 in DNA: TGTGCCAGCAGCCACACCGGGGGGCAGGGAGGCGCAGATACGCAGTATTTT. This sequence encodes CASSHTGGQGGADTQYF.

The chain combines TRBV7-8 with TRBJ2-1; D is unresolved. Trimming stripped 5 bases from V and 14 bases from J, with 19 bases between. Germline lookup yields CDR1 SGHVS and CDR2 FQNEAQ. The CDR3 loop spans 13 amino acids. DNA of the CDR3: TGTGCCAGCAGCCCCACAGTCCCAGTACGGGAGTTCTTC. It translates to CASSPTVPVREFF.

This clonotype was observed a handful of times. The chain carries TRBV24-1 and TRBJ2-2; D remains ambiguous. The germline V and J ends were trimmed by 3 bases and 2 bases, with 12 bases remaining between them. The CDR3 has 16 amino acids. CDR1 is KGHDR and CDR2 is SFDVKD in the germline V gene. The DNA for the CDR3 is TGTGCCACCAGTGATACACGGCAAAAAAACACCGGGGAGCTGTTTTTT. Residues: CATSDTRQKNTGELFF.

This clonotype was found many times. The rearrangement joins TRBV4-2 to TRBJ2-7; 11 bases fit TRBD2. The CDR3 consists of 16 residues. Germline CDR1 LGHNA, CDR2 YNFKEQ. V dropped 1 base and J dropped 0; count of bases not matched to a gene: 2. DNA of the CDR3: TGTGCCAGCAGCCAAGTGGGGACTAGCGGCTCCTACGAGCAGTACTTC. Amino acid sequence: CASSQVGTSGSYEQYF.

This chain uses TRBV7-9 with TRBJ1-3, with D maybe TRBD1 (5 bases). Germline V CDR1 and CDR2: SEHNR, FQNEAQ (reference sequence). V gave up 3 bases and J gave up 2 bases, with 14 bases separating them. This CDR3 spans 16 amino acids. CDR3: CASSFRSGATGNTIYF. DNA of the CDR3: TGTGCCAGCAGCTTCCGATCCGGGGCGACTGGAAACACCATATATTTT.

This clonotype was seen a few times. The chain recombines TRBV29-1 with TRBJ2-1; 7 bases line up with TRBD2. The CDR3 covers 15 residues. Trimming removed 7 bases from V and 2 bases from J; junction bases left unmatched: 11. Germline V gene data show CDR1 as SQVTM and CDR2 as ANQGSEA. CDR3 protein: CSAVTGTITYNEQFF. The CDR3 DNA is TGCAGCGCCGTGACCGGGACTATTACCTACAATGAGCAGTTCTTC.

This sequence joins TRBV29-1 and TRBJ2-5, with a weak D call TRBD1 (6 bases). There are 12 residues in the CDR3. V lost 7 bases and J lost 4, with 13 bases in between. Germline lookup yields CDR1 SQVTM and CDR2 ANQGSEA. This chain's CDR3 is CSARDNIETQYF. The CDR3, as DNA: TGCAGCGCCCGGGACAATATAGAGACCCAGTACTTC.

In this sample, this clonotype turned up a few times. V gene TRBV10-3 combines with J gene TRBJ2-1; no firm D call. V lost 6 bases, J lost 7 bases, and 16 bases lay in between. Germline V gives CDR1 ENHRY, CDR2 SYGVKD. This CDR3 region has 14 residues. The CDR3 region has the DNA TGTGCCATCAGCATGGGCCAGACGAAAAATGAGCAGTTCTTC. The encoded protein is CAISMGQTKNEQFF.

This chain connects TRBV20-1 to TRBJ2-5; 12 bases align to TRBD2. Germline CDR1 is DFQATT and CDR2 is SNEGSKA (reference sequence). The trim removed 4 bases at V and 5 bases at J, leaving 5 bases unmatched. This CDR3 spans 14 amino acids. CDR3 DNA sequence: TGCAGTGCTACGACTAGCGGGAGATTGGAGACCCAGTACTTC. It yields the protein CSATTSGRLETQYF.

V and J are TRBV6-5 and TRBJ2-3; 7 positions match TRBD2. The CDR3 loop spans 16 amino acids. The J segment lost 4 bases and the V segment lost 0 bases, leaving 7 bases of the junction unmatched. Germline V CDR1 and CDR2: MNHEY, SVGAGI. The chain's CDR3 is CASSYSGAGVADTQYF. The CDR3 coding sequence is TGTGCCAGCAGTTACTCCGGTGCGGGAGTGGCAGATACGCAGTATTTT.